The next 25 T cell receptor beta chains were all read from a single sample in a study of T-cell memory formation after mild COVID-19 listed by TCRdb under 2021. Library prep was done by 5' RACE. Reads for this sample came from an Illumina NovaSeq 6000. TCRdb's own reprocessing of the public reads used fastp at Q25 and MiXCR and kept productive beta chains. Every distinct CDR3 protein forms one entry, paired with its most common genes and DNA. The sample includes 250,000 to 350,000 distinct CDR3 sequences, with 19% observed a single time. The top ten clonotypes cover roughly 21% of the sample. Material: PBMCs or a T cell subset sorted from them (not recorded which). These receptors originate from a man between 18 and 35 years old who had mild COVID-19 (a few samples of this study predate the infection). The sample titles of this study are shuffled in the database, so cell type and time point are left out; the donor was told from shared clones.

This rearrangement joins TRBV7-2 to TRBJ1-5, with D uncertain. The length of the CDR3 is 13 residues. Germline values: CDR1 SGHTA, CDR2 FQGNSA. The V gene lost 5 bases and the J gene lost 6 bases, with 11 bases spanning the gap. CDR3 DNA sequence: TGTGCCAGCAGCCTAATTCGGACTCAGCCCCAGCATTTT. It specifies CASSLIRTQPQHF.

This rearrangement joins TRBV4-1 to TRBJ1-1, with D perhaps TRBD1 (5 bases). The CDR3 is made up of 16 amino acids. Germline loops: CDR1 MGHRA, CDR2 YSYEKL. V gave up 5 bases and J gave up 1 base, with 17 bases separating them. The CDR3 loop is CASSYQPRGANTEAFF. The CDR3 DNA reads as TGCGCCAGCAGCTATCAACCGCGGGGCGCGAACACTGAAGCTTTCTTT.

In this sample, this clonotype turned up a few times. The chain recombines TRBV3-1 with TRBJ1-2, with no clear D. V gave up 2 bases and J gave up 4 bases, with 11 bases separating them. The CDR3 extends over 14 amino acids. The V gene's germline CDR1 is LGHDT and CDR2 YNNKEL (reference sequence). CDR3 sequence (DNA): TGTGCCAGCAGCCAACCCCCGGGTGGCTATGGCTACACCTTC. Amino acid sequence: CASSQPPGGYGYTF.

There are a few counts of this clonotype. The V gene is TRBV29-1, the J gene TRBJ2-3; 13 bases are shared with TRBD2. The V gene's germline CDR1 is SQVTM and CDR2 ANQGSEA. V lost 5 bases and J lost 4; bases outside the gene matches: 3. The CDR3 length is 14 residues. The CDR3 reads CSVPGLAGPDTQYF. The CDR3 DNA is TGCAGCGTTCCGGGACTAGCGGGGCCAGATACGCAGTATTTT.

The chain uses TRBV29-1 and TRBJ2-3; perhaps TRBD1 as D (6 bases). V was pared by 7 bases and J by 6 bases, with 14 bases between. This CDR3 region has 12 residues. In germline, CDR1 is SQVTM, CDR2 ANQGSEA. The CDR3 DNA reads TGCAGCGCTGGGGGCCAAACCGATACGCAGTATTTT. As protein: CSAGGQTDTQYF.

The rearrangement uses TRBV10-3 and TRBJ1-3, with D perhaps matching TRBD1 (6 bases). Per the germline V gene, CDR1 is ENHRY and CDR2 is SYGVKD. The V gene lost 6 bases and the J gene lost 0 bases, with 12 bases spanning the gap. The CDR3 runs to 15 residues. CDR3 region: CAISGGQFSGNTIYF. CDR3 DNA sequence: TGTGCCATCAGCGGTGGACAGTTCTCTGGAAACACCATATATTTT.

The rearrangement uses TRBV10-3 and TRBJ2-3, with 9 nucleotides matching TRBD2. Trimming at V came to 8 bases and at J to 4 bases, leaving 7 bases not matched to a gene. The CDR3 consists of 14 residues. CDR1 and CDR2 from the germline V gene are ENHRY and SYGVKD. The DNA for the CDR3 is TGTGCCATCGCCCCCAGCGGGGGGTCAGATACGCAGTATTTT. It specifies CAIAPSGGSDTQYF.

There are a few counts of this clonotype. This chain joins TRBV9 and TRBJ2-1, with D possibly TRBD2 on 5 matching bases. Trimming took off 2 bases at V and 6 bases at J, with 21 bases between the two ends. This CDR3 is 17 amino acids long. Germline CDR1 and CDR2: SGDLS and YYNGEE. In nucleotides, the CDR3 is TGTGCCAGCAGCGTCGCCCCGCCGGGCGGGCGACCCAATGAGCAGTTCTTC. Its translation: CASSVAPPGGRPNEQFF.

This chain connects TRBV30 to TRBJ1-1, with D hard to call. Germline V CDR1 and CDR2: GTSNPN, SVGIG (reference sequence). V was cut by 4 bases and J by 1 base, with 10 bases left in between. The CDR3 totals 13 residues. The CDR3 protein is CAWNMHQNTEAFF. CDR3 bases: TGTGCCTGGAACATGCATCAGAACACTGAAGCTTTCTTT.

The chain uses TRBV12-3 or TRBV12-4 and TRBJ2-3; D possibly corresponds to TRBD1 (5 bases). The CDR3 sequence is 15 residues long. V was clipped by 2 bases and J by 0 bases, with 9 bases between them. This chain's CDR3 is CASSLPRESTDTQYF. The CDR3 DNA reads TGTGCCAGCAGTTTACCCAGGGAAAGCACAGATACGCAGTATTTT.

This chain uses TRBV11-2 with TRBJ2-3; 11 bases fit TRBD2. Trimming cost V 5 bases and J 4 bases; bases outside gene matches: 11. This CDR3 has 17 amino acids. The germline V gene encodes CDR1 SGHAT and CDR2 FQNNGV. The CDR3 DNA reads TGTGCCAGCAGCCTACCGGGACTAGCGGCTTCCTCAGATACGCAGTATTTT. Amino acids: CASSLPGLAASSDTQYF.

The CDR3 reads CASSLDRGGLRETQYF. DNA for the CDR3: TGTGCCAGCAGCTTAGACCGGGGGGGCCTTAGAGAGACCCAGTACTTC. The rearrangement links TRBV11-2 to TRBJ2-5, with 8 bases identical to TRBD2. The length of the CDR3 is 16 residues. CDR1 is SGHAT and CDR2 is FQNNGV in the germline V gene. The J segment lost 4 bases and the V segment lost 0 bases, leaving 7 bases of the junction unmatched.

This clonotype turned up a few times. The V and J genes are TRBV11-3 and TRBJ2-1, with 7 positions matching TRBD2. V shed 8 bases and J 8 bases; nucleotides not matched to a gene: 9. The CDR3 totals 13 residues. The germline gives CDR1 SGHNT, CDR2 YENEEA. The CDR3 bases are TGTGCCAGCGGGATGGGGAGGGTACATGAGCAGTTCTTC. This translates into CASGMGRVHEQFF. The full variable domain, with the rest looked up from reference TRBV11-3 and TRBJ2-1, is EAGVVQSPRYKIIEKKQPVAFWCNPISGHNTLYWYLQNLGQGPELLIRYENEEAVDDSQLPKDRFSAERLKGVDSTLKIQPAELGDSAVYLCASGMGRVHEQFFGPGTRLTVL.

This clonotype was counted between two and nine times. The rearrangement uses TRBV12-3 or TRBV12-4 and TRBJ2-1, with a possible D match to TRBD2 (6 bases). This CDR3 has 14 amino acids. Trimming left V 3 bases short and J 9 bases short, with 15 bases between. DNA of the CDR3: TGTGCCAGCAGTTTCTCCGGGGGAGGTAGTGAGCAGTTCTTC. It yields the protein CASSFSGGGSEQFF.

J is TRBJ2-3 and V is TRBV20-1; 7 bases agree with TRBD2. J gave up 3 bases and V 5 bases, and 11 bases lay outside the gene matches. The length of the CDR3 is 15 residues. Germline CDR1 DFQATT, CDR2 SNEGSKA (reference sequence). The CDR3 region is CSARRTRSGTDTQYF. The DNA of the CDR3 is TGCAGTGCTCGAAGGACTAGAAGTGGTACAGATACGCAGTATTTT.

The chain is built from TRBV11-2 and TRBJ2-2, with D possibly called TRBD1 or TRBD2 (5 bases each). Trimming removed 5 bases at V and 4 bases at J, with 17 bases between. The V gene's germline CDR1 is SGHAT and CDR2 FQNNGV. This CDR3 is built from 16 residues. The CDR3, as DNA: TGTGCCAGCAGCCCCAGAGGGGCCGCAGCCACCGGGGAGCTGTTTTTT. It encodes CASSPRGAAATGELFF.

The sample holds a few counts of this clonotype. The CDR3 loop is CASSFIQGRETQYF. The CDR3, as DNA: TGTGCCAGCAGCTTCATACAGGGGAGGGAGACCCAGTACTTC. The gene calls are TRBV7-2 and TRBJ2-5; D might be TRBD1 (7 bases). V shed 3 bases and J shed 5 bases, with 13 bases lying between them. CDR3 size: 14 residues. Germline CDR1 reads SGHTA; CDR2 reads FQGNSA.

This clonotype was seen a few times. CDR3 bases: TGCGCCAGCAGCTTTTCTGGGGTCAGCACAGATACGCAGTATTTT. It specifies CASSFSGVSTDTQYF. The chain has TRBV5-1 and TRBJ2-3; D is unclear. V dropped 2 bases and J dropped 0 bases, with 10 bases sitting between them. CDR1 and CDR2 from the germline V gene are SGHRS and YFSETQ. This CDR3 has 15 amino acids.

The chain is built from TRBV29-1 and TRBJ1-4; D is ambiguous. The CDR3 sequence is 14 residues long. The germline gives CDR1 SQVTM, CDR2 ANQGSEA. Trimming removed 6 bases from V and 0 bases from J, with 11 bases in between. The CDR3 DNA sequence: TGCAGCGTAGAGGAGATCGCAACTAATGAAAAACTGTTTTTT. Residues: CSVEEIATNEKLFF.

This clonotype came up a few times. V gene TRBV7-2 combines with J gene TRBJ1-1, with D hard to call. V was shortened by 5 bases and J by 0 bases, with 10 bases between the two germline ends. Germline V lookup: CDR1 SGHTA, CDR2 FQGNSA. This CDR3 has 14 amino acids. CDR3 DNA sequence: TGTGCCAGCAGCCTGATCGGGGTGAACACTGAAGCTTTCTTT. Amino acid sequence: CASSLIGVNTEAFF.

This clonotype was observed a few times. V gene TRBV6-2 or TRBV6-3 combines with J gene TRBJ2-1, with D possibly TRBD2 on 6 matching bases. From germline, CDR1 is MNHEY and CDR2 SVGEGT. This CDR3 comprises 17 residues. Deletions cut 2 bases from V and 0 bases from J, with 14 bases between. CDR3 sequence reads: CASSYLAGRSSYNEQFF. In nucleotides, the CDR3 is TGTGCCAGCAGTTACCTTGCGGGGAGGAGCTCCTACAATGAGCAGTTCTTC.

In its sample, this clonotype was seen a few times. The V call is TRBV29-1, the J call TRBJ2-3; D uncertain. Trimming took off 1 base at V and 0 bases at J, with 11 bases between the two ends. The CDR3 spans 15 residues. The germline gives CDR1 SQVTM, CDR2 ANQGSEA. CDR3: CSVEGTEASTDTQYF. The CDR3 nucleotides are TGCAGCGTTGAAGGGACCGAGGCTAGCACAGATACGCAGTATTTT.

CDR3 protein: CASTQDRAETQYF. Here the CDR3 DNA reads TGTGCCAGCACCCAAGACAGGGCGGAGACCCAGTACTTC. The chain employs TRBV7-2 and TRBJ2-5; 7 nucleotides line up with TRBD1. Germline V gene lookup returns CDR1 SGHTA and CDR2 FQGNSA. With 7 bases clipped from V and 5 bases from J, the junction kept 7 bases outside the gene matches. This CDR3 is 13 amino acids long.

The chain carries TRBV7-2 and TRBJ2-5, with D hard to call. Trimming cost V 5 bases and J 1 base, with 8 bases left between them. CDR1 and CDR2 from the germline V gene are SGHTA and FQGNSA. This CDR3 is 13 amino acids long. The CDR3 DNA reads TGTGCCAGCAGCCGCCCAGTCCAAGAGACCCAGTACTTC. It encodes CASSRPVQETQYF.

This chain links TRBV9 with TRBJ1-1; a possible D gene is TRBD1 (5 bases). The V gene lost 6 bases and the J gene lost 0 bases, with 12 bases spanning the gap. This CDR3 spans 14 amino acids. Germline V CDR1 and CDR2: SGDLS, YYNGEE. CDR3 loop: CASKSGTVNTEAFF. The CDR3 DNA is TGTGCCAGCAAAAGTGGGACGGTGAACACTGAAGCTTTCTTT.